This T cell receptor beta chain was captured by sequencing in a study of T cells after posttransplantation cyclophosphamide. The repertoire was sequenced with immunoSEQ multiplex PCR; TCRdb's copy has only in-frame clones and lacks some. This table holds about 14,000 clones with no singletons; the top ten claim 23%. V shed 6 bases, J shed 0 bases, and the junction held 1 base outside the gene matches. In germline, CDR1 is SGHTA, CDR2 FQGTGA. The CDR3 contains 14 residues. A marrow graft followed busulfan-fludarabine conditioning, with cyclophosphamide on days +3 and +4. This clone came up many times. This TCR came from a female patient between 40 and 50 years old who received an allogeneic stem cell transplant from a related donor, was CMV-positive, and had no GVHD. Some of the T cells might come from the graft donor. V and J are TRBV7-3 and TRBJ2-7; 11 bases are shared with TRBD2. The sequences come from PBMCs, collected 950 to 1,200 days after allogeneic stem cell transplant with posttransplant cyclophosphamide. The CDR3 DNA sequence: TGTGCCAGCAGTAGCGGGGGGGACTCCTACGAGCAGTACTTC. It is translated as CASSSGGDSYEQYF.